The rows below give T cell receptor beta chains drawn from one sample of a study of control samples from healthy donors and cancer patients. This table comes from immunoSEQ multiplex PCR, and its TCRdb copy is limited to in-frame clones, with some not included. Of approximately 100,000 clones listed, roughly 88% are singletons. Source material: blood. The origin of the receptors is a young man in good health. CDR3s include the opening cysteine and the closing phenylalanine or tryptophan. A D gene is named only where the DNA matches it firmly. Clone size is stated in some rows and not others, as once, few, many or a class when expanded.

>.|TRBV7-6|.|TRBJ2-2
CASSPGFVRTGELFF
TGTGCCAGCAGCCCAGGGTTTGTTAGGACCGGGGAGCTGTTTTTT
>.|TRBV7-6|TRBD2|TRBJ2-1
CASSLSSGRAYNEQFF
TGTGCCAGCAGTCTCTCTAGCGGGAGGGCGTACAATGAGCAGTTCTTC
>.|TRBV19|TRBD1|TRBJ1-5
CASSIGGTGGNQPQHF
TGTGCCAGTAGTATAGGTGGGACAGGGGGTAATCAGCCCCAGCATTTT
>.|TRBV7-9|TRBD1|TRBJ1-2
CASSPTGAPGYTF
TGTGCCAGCAGCCCGACAGGGGCGCCTGGCTACACCTTC
>.|TRBV10-3|.|TRBJ2-7
CAISEGGRASGWDEQYF
TGTGCCATCAGTGAGGGGGGCAGGGCTAGCGGCTGGGACGAGCAGTACTTC
>once|TRBV5-1|.|TRBJ2-7
CASSFQGEQYF
TGCGCCAGCAGCTTCCAGGGCGAGCAGTACTTC
>.|TRBV24-1|.|TRBJ2-7
CATSDGGVPYEQYF
TGTGCCACCAGTGATGGGGGAGTCCCCTACGAGCAGTACTTC
>once|TRBV6-1|.|TRBJ2-7
CASSEAQKGYEQYF
TGTGCCAGCAGTGAAGCGCAGAAGGGCTACGAGCAGTACTTC
>.|TRBV3-1/TRBV3-2|.|TRBJ2-1
CASSQGAGTDEQFF
TGTGCCAGCAGCCAAGGTGCGGGAACCGATGAGCAGTTCTTC
>.|TRBV19|TRBD2|TRBJ2-3
CASSAEKRLAGARDTQYF
TGTGCCAGTAGTGCCGAAAAAAGACTAGCGGGAGCTAGAGATACGCAGTATTTT
>.|TRBV19|TRBD2|TRBJ2-1
CASSLGLAGYNEQFF
TGTGCCAGTAGTCTAGGACTAGCGGGGTACAATGAGCAGTTCTTC
>.|TRBV18|TRBD2|TRBJ2-3
CASSPRGQGPTSGRSTDTQYF
TGTGCCAGCTCACCCCGCGGACAGGGTCCAACTAGCGGGAGGTCCACAGATACGCAGTATTTT
>.|TRBV28|TRBD1|TRBJ2-7
CASSWTGAQRRYEQYF
TGTGCCAGCAGTTGGACAGGGGCCCAACGTAGGTACGAGCAGTACTTC
>.|TRBV5-1|.|TRBJ1-2
CASSLNPDITAVYGYTF
TGCGCCAGCAGCTTGAATCCGGACATCACCGCGGTGTACGGCTACACCTTC
>.|TRBV4-3|TRBD1|TRBJ2-2
CASSQDGDRLNTGELFF
TGCGCCAGCAGCCAAGACGGGGACAGATTGAACACCGGGGAGCTGTTTTTT
>.|TRBV7-9|TRBD1|TRBJ2-2
CASSSTGGIGELFF
TGTGCCAGCAGCTCTACAGGGGGCATCGGGGAGCTGTTTTTT
>once|TRBV28|.|TRBJ1-2
CASSLGRPGRYGYTF
TGTGCCAGCAGTTTAGGGCGGCCGGGGAGGTATGGCTACACCTTC
>.|TRBV4-1|.|TRBJ2-7
CASSQGPVNYEQYF
TGCGCCAGCAGCCAAGGCCCAGTTAACTACGAGCAGTACTTC
>once|TRBV5-4|TRBD1|TRBJ2-4
CASSLGGEGGTIQYF
TGTGCCAGCAGCTTGGGGGGCGAAGGGGGCACCATTCAGTACTTC
>once|TRBV21-1|.|TRBJ1-1
CARCPGQITEAFF
TGTGCCAGGTGTCCGGGACAGATCACTGAAGCTTTCTTT
>once|TRBV5-1|TRBD2|TRBJ2-7
CASRTGTSGTRSYEQYF
TGCGCCAGCAGGACCGGGACTAGCGGGACGAGATCCTACGAGCAGTACTTC
>.|TRBV6-2/TRBV6-3|.|TRBJ1-1
CASSTALNTEAFF
TGTGCCAGCAGTACAGCGCTGAACACTGAAGCTTTCTTT
>few|TRBV9|.|TRBJ2-1
CASSATGYSYNEQFF
TGTGCCAGCAGCGCCACAGGGTACTCCTACAATGAGCAGTTCTTC
>.|TRBV6-6|TRBD1|TRBJ1-2
CASSHRDSYGYTF
TGTGCCAGCAGTCACCGGGACAGCTATGGCTACACCTTC
>.|TRBV18|.|TRBJ1-3
CASSPFSHSTGNTIYF
TGTGCCAGCTCACCATTTTCCCACAGCACTGGAAACACCATATATTTT
>once|TRBV12-3/TRBV12-4|.|TRBJ1-3
CASKSRGGNTIYF
TGTGCCAGCAAATCCAGGGGTGGAAACACCATATATTTT
>.|TRBV7-3|TRBD2|TRBJ2-1
CASSLLGGGYNEQFF
TGTGCCAGCAGCTTACTGGGCGGGGGTTACAATGAGCAGTTCTTC
>once|TRBV6-5|TRBD1|TRBJ1-6
CATSRGTEASPLHF
TGTGCCACCAGTCGTGGGACAGAGGCTTCACCCCTCCACTTT
>few|TRBV5-6|.|TRBJ1-3
CASSLEGLGNTIYF
TGTGCCAGCAGCTTGGAGGGGCTTGGAAACACCATATATTTT
>.|TRBV29-1|TRBD1|TRBJ2-1
CSVGWGQGPYNEQFF
TGCAGCGTTGGCTGGGGACAGGGTCCTTACAATGAGCAGTTCTTC
>.|TRBV6-5|.|TRBJ1-1
CASSYSRGTMNTEAFF
TGTGCCAGCAGTTACTCGCGGGGGACTATGAACACTGAAGCTTTCTTT
>many|TRBV27|.|TRBJ1-5
CASSSGGNNQPQHF
TGTGCCAGCAGTTCCGGGGGAAATAATCAGCCCCAGCATTTT
>.|TRBV3-1/TRBV3-2|.|TRBJ1-3
CASSQPTASSGNTIYF
TGTGCCAGCAGCCAACCGACCGCGAGTTCTGGAAACACCATATATTTT
>.|TRBV10-3|.|TRBJ1-3
CAISPGGLSGNTIYF
TGTGCCATCAGCCCGGGGGGACTATCTGGAAACACCATATATTTT
>.|TRBV27|TRBD2|TRBJ2-3
CASSRLADFTDTQYF
TGTGCCAGCAGCCGACTAGCGGATTTCACAGATACGCAGTATTTT
>once|TRBV11-3|.|TRBJ2-5
CASSRRNQIQETQYF
TGTGCCAGCAGCCGGAGGAACCAGATCCAAGAGACCCAGTACTTC
>.|TRBV7-2|TRBD2|TRBJ2-7
CASSLGGLREGSYEQYF
TGTGCCAGCAGCTTAGGCGGTTTGCGGGAGGGTTCCTACGAGCAGTACTTC
>.|TRBV19|.|TRBJ1-3
CASKSWGDGSGNTIYF
TGTGCCAGTAAGTCCTGGGGAGATGGATCTGGAAACACCATATATTTT
>.|TRBV11-1|TRBD1|TRBJ1-1
CASSQETGAEAFF
TGTGCCAGCAGCCAAGAAACAGGGGCTGAAGCTTTCTTT